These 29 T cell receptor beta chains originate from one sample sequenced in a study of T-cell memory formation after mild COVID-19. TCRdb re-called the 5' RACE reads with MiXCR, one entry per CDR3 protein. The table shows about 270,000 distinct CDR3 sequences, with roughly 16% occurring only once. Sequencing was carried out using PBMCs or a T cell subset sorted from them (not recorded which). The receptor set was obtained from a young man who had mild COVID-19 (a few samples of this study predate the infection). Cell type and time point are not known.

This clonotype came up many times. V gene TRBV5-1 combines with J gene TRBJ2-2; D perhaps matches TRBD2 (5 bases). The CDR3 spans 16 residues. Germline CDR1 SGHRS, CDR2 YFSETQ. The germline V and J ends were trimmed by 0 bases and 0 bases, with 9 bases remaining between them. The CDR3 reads CASSLEVGANTGELFF. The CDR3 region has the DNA TGCGCCAGCAGCTTGGAGGTCGGGGCGAACACCGGGGAGCTGTTTTTT.

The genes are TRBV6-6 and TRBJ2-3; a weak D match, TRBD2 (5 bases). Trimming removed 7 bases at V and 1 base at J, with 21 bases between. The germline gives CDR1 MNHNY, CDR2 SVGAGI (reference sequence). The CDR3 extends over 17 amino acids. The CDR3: CASNHLLRGPGTDTQYF. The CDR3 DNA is TGTGCCAGCAACCACCTTTTGCGCGGGCCCGGCACAGATACGCAGTATTTT.

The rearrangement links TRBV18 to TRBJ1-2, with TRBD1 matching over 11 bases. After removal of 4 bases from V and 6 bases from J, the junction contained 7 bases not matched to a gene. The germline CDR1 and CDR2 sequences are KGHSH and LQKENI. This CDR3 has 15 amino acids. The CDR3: CASSQSPGQGDGYTF. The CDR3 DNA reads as TGTGCCAGCTCACAGTCACCGGGACAGGGGGATGGCTACACCTTC.

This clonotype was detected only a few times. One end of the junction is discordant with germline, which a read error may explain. CDR3 in amino acids: CASSLSLRQGRNEQFF. CDR3 DNA sequence: TGTGCTAGCAGCTTAAGCCTCAGACAGGGGAGGAATGAGCAGTTCTTC. The V call is TRBV7-7, the J call TRBJ2-1, with 8 bases lining up with TRBD1. Germline-derived CDR1 and CDR2 are SSHAT and FNYEAQ (reference sequence). CDR3 length: 16 amino acids.

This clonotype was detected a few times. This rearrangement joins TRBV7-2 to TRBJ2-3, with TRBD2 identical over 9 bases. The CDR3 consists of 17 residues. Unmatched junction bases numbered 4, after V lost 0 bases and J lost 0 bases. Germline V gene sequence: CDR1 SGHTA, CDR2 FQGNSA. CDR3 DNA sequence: TGTGCCAGCAGCTTAGCGGCTAGCGGGACTAGCACAGATACGCAGTATTTT. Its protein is CASSLAASGTSTDTQYF. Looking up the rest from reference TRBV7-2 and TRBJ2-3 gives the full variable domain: GAGVSQSPSNKVTEKGKDVELRCDPISGHTALYWYRQSLGQGLEFLIYFQGNSAPDKSGLPSDRFSAERTGGSVSTLTIQRTQQEDSAVYLCASSLAASGTSTDTQYFGPGTRLTVL.

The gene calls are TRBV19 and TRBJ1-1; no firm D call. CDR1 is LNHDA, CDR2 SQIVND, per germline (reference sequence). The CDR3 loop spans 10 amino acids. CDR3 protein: CVGRDTEAFF. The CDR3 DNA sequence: TGTGTCGGACGGGACACTGAAGCTTTCTTT.

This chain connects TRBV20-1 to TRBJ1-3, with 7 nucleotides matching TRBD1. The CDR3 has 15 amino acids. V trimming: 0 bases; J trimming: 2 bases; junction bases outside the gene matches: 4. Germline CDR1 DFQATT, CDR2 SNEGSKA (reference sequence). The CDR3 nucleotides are TGCAGTGCTAGAGATAGGCAGGGGGCTGGAAACACCATATATTTT. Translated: CSARDRQGAGNTIYF.

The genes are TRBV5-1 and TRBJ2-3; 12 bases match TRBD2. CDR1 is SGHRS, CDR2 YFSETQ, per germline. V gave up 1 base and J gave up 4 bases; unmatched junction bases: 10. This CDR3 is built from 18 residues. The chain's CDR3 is CASSLSLAGGPSADTQYF. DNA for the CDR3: TGCGCCAGCAGCTTGAGTCTAGCGGGGGGGCCCAGCGCAGATACGCAGTATTTT.

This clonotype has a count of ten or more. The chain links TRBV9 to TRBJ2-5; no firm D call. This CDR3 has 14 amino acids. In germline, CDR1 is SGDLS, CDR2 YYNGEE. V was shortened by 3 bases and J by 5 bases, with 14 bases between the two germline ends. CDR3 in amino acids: CASSASQYGETQYF. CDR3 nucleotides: TGTGCCAGCAGCGCGTCCCAATATGGGGAGACCCAGTACTTC. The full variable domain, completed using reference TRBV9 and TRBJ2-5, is DSGVTQTPKHLITATGQRVTLRCSPRSGDLSVYWYQQSLDQGLQFLIQYYNGEERAKGNILERFSAQQFPDLHSELNLSSLELGDSALYFCASSASQYGETQYFGPGTRLLVL.

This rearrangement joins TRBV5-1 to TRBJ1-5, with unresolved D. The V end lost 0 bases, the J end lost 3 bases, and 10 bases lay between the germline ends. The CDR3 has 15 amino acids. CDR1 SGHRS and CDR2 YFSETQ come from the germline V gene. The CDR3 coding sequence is TGCGCCAGCAGCTTGGGGGGAGTTCACAATCAGCCCCAGCATTTT. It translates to CASSLGGVHNQPQHF. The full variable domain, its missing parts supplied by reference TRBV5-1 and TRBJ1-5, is KAGVTQTPRYLIKTRGQQVTLSCSPISGHRSVSWYQQTPGQGLQFLFEYFSETQRNKGNFPGRFSGRQFSNSRSEMNVSTLELGDSALYLCASSLGGVHNQPQHFGDGTRLSIL.

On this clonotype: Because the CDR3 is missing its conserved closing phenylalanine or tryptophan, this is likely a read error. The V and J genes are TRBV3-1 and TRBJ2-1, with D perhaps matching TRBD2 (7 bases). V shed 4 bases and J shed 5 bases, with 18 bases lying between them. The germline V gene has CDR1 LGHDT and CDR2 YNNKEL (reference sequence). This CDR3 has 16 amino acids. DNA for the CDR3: TGTGCCAGCAGCCCCCGAGGGGGGGGGAAAGACAATGAGCAGTTCTTA. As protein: CASSPRGGGKDNEQFL.

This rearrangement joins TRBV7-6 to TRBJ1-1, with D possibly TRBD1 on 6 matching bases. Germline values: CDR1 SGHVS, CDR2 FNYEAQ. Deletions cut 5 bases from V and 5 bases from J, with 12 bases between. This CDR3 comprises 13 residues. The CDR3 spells CASSPRGGTEAFF. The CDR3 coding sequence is TGTGCCAGCAGCCCCAGGGGAGGGACTGAAGCTTTCTTT.

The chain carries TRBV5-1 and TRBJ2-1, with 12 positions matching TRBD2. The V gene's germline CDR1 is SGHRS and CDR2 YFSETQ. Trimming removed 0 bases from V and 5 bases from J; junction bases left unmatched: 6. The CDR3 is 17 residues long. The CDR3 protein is CASSLDRLAGGNNEQFF. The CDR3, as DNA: TGCGCCAGCAGCTTGGACCGTCTAGCGGGGGGGAACAATGAGCAGTTCTTC.

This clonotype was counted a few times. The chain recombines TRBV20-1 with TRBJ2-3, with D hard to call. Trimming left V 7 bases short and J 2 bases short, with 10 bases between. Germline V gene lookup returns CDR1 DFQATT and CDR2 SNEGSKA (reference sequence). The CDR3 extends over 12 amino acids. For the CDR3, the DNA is TGCAGTGGTCTCGAGGTCACAGATACGCAGTATTTT. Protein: CSGLEVTDTQYF.

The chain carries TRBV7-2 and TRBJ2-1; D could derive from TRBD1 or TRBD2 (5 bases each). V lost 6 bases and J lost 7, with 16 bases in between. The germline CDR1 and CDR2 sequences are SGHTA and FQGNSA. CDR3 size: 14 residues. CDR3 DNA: TGTGCCAGCAGTCGGGACCAGGCGTATAATGAGCAGTTCTTC. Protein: CASSRDQAYNEQFF.

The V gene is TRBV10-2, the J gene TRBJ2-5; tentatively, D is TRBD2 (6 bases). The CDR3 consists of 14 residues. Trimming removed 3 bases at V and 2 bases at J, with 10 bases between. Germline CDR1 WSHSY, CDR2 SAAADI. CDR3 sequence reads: CASSEAGRQETQYF. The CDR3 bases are TGCGCCAGCAGTGAAGCAGGGAGGCAAGAGACCCAGTACTTC.

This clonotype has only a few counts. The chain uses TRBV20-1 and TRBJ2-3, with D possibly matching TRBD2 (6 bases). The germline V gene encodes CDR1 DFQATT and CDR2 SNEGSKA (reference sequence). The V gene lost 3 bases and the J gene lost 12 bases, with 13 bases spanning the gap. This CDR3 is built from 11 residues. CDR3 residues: CSASRRDRQYF. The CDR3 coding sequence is TGCAGTGCTAGTCGGCGGGACCGCCAGTATTTT.

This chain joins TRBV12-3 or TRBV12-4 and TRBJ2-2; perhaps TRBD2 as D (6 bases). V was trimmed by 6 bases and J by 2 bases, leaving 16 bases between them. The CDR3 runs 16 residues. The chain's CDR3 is CASSSPRGVNTGELFF. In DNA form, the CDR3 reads TGTGCCAGCAGCTCCCCTCGCGGGGTAAACACCGGGGAGCTGTTTTTT.

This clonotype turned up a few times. This chain's CDR3 is CSVDRVGTGELFF. In DNA, the CDR3 is TGCAGCGTTGACAGGGTGGGAACCGGGGAGCTGTTTTTT. The V and J genes are TRBV29-1 and TRBJ2-2, with D possibly matching TRBD1 (5 bases). Trimming cost V 3 bases and J 5 bases, with 10 bases left between them. This CDR3 spans 13 amino acids. Looked up from germline, CDR1 is SQVTM and CDR2 is ANQGSEA.

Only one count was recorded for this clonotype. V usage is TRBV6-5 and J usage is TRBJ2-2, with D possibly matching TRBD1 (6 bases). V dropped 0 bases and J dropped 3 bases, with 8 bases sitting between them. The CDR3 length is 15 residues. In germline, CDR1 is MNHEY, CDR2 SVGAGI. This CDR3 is CASSYSGGYTGELFF. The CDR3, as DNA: TGTGCCAGCAGTTACTCAGGGGGTTACACCGGGGAGCTGTTTTTT.

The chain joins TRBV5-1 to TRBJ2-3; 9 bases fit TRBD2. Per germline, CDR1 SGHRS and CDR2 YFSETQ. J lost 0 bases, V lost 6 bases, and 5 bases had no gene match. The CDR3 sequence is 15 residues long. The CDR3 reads CASKQRGASTDTQYF. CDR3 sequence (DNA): TGCGCCAGCAAACAGCGGGGGGCTAGCACAGATACGCAGTATTTT.

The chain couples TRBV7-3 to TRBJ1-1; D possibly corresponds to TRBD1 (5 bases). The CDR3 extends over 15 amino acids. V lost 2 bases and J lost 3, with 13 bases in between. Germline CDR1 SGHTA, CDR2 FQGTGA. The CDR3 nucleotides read TGTGCCAGCAGCTTAGGGGGGATGTCGCACACTGAAGCTTTCTTT. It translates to CASSLGGMSHTEAFF. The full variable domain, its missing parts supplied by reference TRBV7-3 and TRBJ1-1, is GAGVSQTPSNKVTEKGKYVELRCDPISGHTALYWYRQSLGQGPEFLIYFQGTGAADDSGLPNDRFFAVRPEGSVSTLKIQRTERGDSAVYLCASSLGGMSHTEAFFGQGTRLTVV.

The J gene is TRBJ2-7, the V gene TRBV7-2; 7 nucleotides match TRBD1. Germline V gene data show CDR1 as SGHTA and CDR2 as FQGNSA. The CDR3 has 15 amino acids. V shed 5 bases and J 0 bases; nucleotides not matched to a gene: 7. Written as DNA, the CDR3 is TGTGCCAGCAGCGCCGGGACAGCCTACTCCTACGAGCAGTACTTC. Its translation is CASSAGTAYSYEQYF.

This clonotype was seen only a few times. CDR3 in amino acids: CATSRGQGYGYTF. DNA of the CDR3: TGTGCCACCAGCAGGGGACAGGGGTATGGCTACACCTTC. This chain joins TRBV15 and TRBJ1-2; TRBD1 aligns across 10 bases. Germline V gene data show CDR1 as LNHNV and CDR2 as YYDKDF (reference sequence). The V segment lost 3 bases and the J segment 5 bases; nucleotides outside the gene matches: 0. The length of the CDR3 is 13 residues.

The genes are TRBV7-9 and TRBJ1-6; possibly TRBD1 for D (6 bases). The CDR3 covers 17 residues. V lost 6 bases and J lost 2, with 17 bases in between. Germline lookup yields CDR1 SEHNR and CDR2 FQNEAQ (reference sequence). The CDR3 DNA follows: TGTGCCAGCAGTACTAAACAGGGTTTGACCTATAATTCACCCCTCCACTTT. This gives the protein CASSTKQGLTYNSPLHF.

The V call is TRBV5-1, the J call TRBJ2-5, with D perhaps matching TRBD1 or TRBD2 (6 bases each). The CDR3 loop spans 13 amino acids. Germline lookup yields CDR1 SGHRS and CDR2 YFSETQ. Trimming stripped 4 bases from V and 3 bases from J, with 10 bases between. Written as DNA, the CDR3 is TGCGCCAGCAGCGCGGAGGGGGAAGAGACCCAGTACTTC. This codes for CASSAEGEETQYF.

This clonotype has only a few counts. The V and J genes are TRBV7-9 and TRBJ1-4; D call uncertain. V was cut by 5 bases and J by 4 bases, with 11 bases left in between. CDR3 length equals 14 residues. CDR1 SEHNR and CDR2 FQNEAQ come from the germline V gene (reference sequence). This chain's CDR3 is CASSQHQSNEKLFF. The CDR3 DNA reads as TGTGCCAGCAGCCAACACCAGAGTAATGAAAAACTGTTTTTT.

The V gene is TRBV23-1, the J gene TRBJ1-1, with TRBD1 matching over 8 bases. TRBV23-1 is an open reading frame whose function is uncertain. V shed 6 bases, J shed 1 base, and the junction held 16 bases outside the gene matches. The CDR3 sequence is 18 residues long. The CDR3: CASSYLPRTGSPNTEAFF. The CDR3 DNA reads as TGCGCCAGCAGCTACCTTCCCCGGACAGGGAGCCCGAACACTGAAGCTTTCTTT.

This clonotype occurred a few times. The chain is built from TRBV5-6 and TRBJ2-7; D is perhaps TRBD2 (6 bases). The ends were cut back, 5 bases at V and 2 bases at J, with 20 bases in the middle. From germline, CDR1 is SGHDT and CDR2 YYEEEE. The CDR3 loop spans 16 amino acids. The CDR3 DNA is TGTGCCAGCAGTCCAGCTCTAGGGACTTGGACCTACGAGCAGTACGTC. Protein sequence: CASSPALGTWTYEQYV.